This TCR beta chain was documented in a study of cytomegalovirus exposure and HLA in healthy donors. Study-wide findings and caveats: The authors later linked a missense DCLRE1C variant to TCR beta V- and J-gene trimming.

Points on this clone: Antigen unknown.

Researchers ran the PCR with 60 Vbeta and 13 Jbeta primers. The method was immunoSEQ multiplex PCR; TCRdb's version includes in-frame clones alone and lacks a portion of them. The table lists hundreds of thousands of clones, approximately 82% of them singletons. The CDR3 totals 11 residues. Germline CDR1 reads SQVTM; CDR2 reads ANQGSEA. This rearrangement joins TRBV29-1 to TRBJ2-5; maybe TRBD1 (6 bases). The sequence came from a woman between 35 and 50 years old in good health and CMV-seronegative. Sequencing was performed on PBMCs. CDR3 in amino acids: CTFRGQETQYF. CDR3 DNA: TGCACGTTCAGGGGACAAGAGACCCAGTACTTC.